Listed below are T cell receptor beta chains from one sample, sequenced in a study of blood T cells in healthy people across ages. TCRdb passed the 5' RACE reads through MiXCR, listing each CDR3 protein once. Counted here are hundreds of thousands of distinct CDR3 sequences, about three fifths occurring once; the ten biggest clones make up 22%. The sample comprised blood. The receptors stem from a man under 40 in good health. Both conserved end residues are part of each CDR3. The D gene is left open where the match is weak. Some rows have no size entry. The others give once, few or many, or a class for an expanded clone.

>TRBV18|-|TRBJ2-5|-
TGTGCCAGCTCACCAAGTCCCGAAGAGACCCAGTACTTC
CASSPSPEETQYF
>TRBV29-1|-|TRBJ2-5|many
TGCAGCATACCGACGGCCTTGGATCGTCAAGAGACCCAGTACTTC
CSIPTALDRQETQYF
>TRBV4-3|-|TRBJ1-2|-
TGCGCCAGCAGCCAAGATCTAGGGGACTATGGCTACACCTTC
CASSQDLGDYGYTF
>TRBV20-1|-|TRBJ1-1|-
TGCAGTGCTAGAGTCGCAGGCCAACCCACTGAAGCTTTCTTT
CSARVAGQPTEAFF
>TRBV20-1|-|TRBJ1-2|-
TGCAGTGCTAGAAACCCGATGCAAGGGGGAGGAGGCTACACCTTC
CSARNPMQGGGGYTF
>TRBV7-9|TRBD1|TRBJ2-3|-
TGTGCCAGCAGCTTAGCAGTTACAGGGGGCGCAGATACGCAGTATTTT
CASSLAVTGGADTQYF
>TRBV5-5|-|TRBJ2-5|-
TGTGCCAGCTCTAACCCGCAGTTACAAGAGACCCAGTACTTC
CASSNPQLQETQYF
>TRBV4-1|-|TRBJ2-7|-
TGCGCCAGCAGCCAAGAGGGGAAGGGATCCTACGAGCAGTACTTC
CASSQEGKGSYEQYF
>TRBV4-2|TRBD1|TRBJ2-7|few
TGTGCCAGTCAACTTCGCCGGGACAGCTCCTACGAGCAGTACTTC
CASQLRRDSSYEQYF
>TRBV5-1|-|TRBJ2-1|few
TGCGCCAGCAGCTTGGGAAGCGGGTACTACAATGAGCAGTTCTTC
CASSLGSGYYNEQFF
>TRBV10-3|-|TRBJ1-5|-
TGTGCCATTCAAGGGGGAGGGAGCAATCAGCCCCAGCATTTT
CAIQGGGSNQPQHF
>TRBV29-1|-|TRBJ1-1|-
TGCAGCGTAGGCCGACAGCTTGCTGAAGCTTTCTTT
CSVGRQLAEAFF
>TRBV28|TRBD2|TRBJ2-7|-
TGTGCCAGCAGTTTGACCGGGACTAGCCGCTACGAGCAGTACTTC
CASSLTGTSRYEQYF
>TRBV7-9|-|TRBJ2-3|-
TGTGCCAGCAGTTTTCCAGGAGATACGCAGTATTTT
CASSFPGDTQYF
>TRBV20-1|-|TRBJ2-5|few
TGCAGTGCTGCAACCTCTGGAGAGACCCAGTACTTC
CSAATSGETQYF
>TRBV20-1|TRBD2|TRBJ2-5|once
TGCAGTGCTGCGGGACTAGCGGTGGAGACCCAGTACTTC
CSAAGLAVETQYF
>TRBV20-1|TRBD2|TRBJ2-5|-
TGCAGTCCGACAGCGGGAGCGACGCAAGAGACCCAGTACTTC
CSPTAGATQETQYF
>TRBV20-1|-|TRBJ2-1|few
TGCAGTGCTAGAAAATCGGAGGGGGGCCATGAGCAGTTCTTC
CSARKSEGGHEQFF
>TRBV10-3|TRBD1|TRBJ1-2|-
TGTGCCATCAGTGAGGGGACAGGGGAAAGGGGCTACACCTTC
CAISEGTGERGYTF
>TRBV6-2/TRBV6-3|-|TRBJ2-1|-
TGTGCCAGCAATTATGGGAGCGGGAATGAGCAGTTCTTC
CASNYGSGNEQFF
>TRBV5-5|TRBD2|TRBJ2-1|-
TGTGCCAGCAGTATAGCGGGATACAATGAGCAGTTCTTC
CASSIAGYNEQFF
>TRBV20-1|-|TRBJ1-6|-
TGCAGTGCTAGACAGAGCTCCTATAATTCACCCCTCCACTTT
CSARQSSYNSPLHF
>TRBV27|-|TRBJ1-2|-
TGTGCCAGCAGTTTACAGCCCTATAACTATGGCTACACCTTC
CASSLQPYNYGYTF
>TRBV7-2|-|TRBJ2-7|few
TGTGCCAGCAGCTTAAAAGGCTCGGGCGGGGCGAGCTCCTACGAGCAGTACTTC
CASSLKGSGGASSYEQYF
>TRBV7-9|TRBD1|TRBJ2-3|-
TGTGCCAGCAGCAACCGGGACAGACTCACAGATACGCAGTATTTT
CASSNRDRLTDTQYF
>TRBV29-1|-|TRBJ1-2|-
TGCAGCGTGGGACAAGATCGTGGCTACACCTTC
CSVGQDRGYTF
>TRBV20-1|-|TRBJ2-5|-
TGCAGTGCTAGTGCCGGGGGGCGAGAGACCCAGTACTTC
CSASAGGRETQYF
>TRBV6-5|-|TRBJ1-2|-
TGTGCCAGCACCCAGGGAGGCAGCTATGGCTACACCTTC
CASTQGGSYGYTF
>TRBV6-2/TRBV6-3|-|TRBJ1-1|-
TGTGCCAGCAGTTATCCTGGAGTGGTAGCTTTCTTT
CASSYPGVVAFF
>TRBV7-9|TRBD2|TRBJ2-1|-
TGTGCCAGCAGCTCTCCCGGGAGGGAGGGCCACAATGAGCAGTTCTTC
CASSSPGREGHNEQFF
>TRBV4-3|TRBD1|TRBJ1-1|-
TGCGCCAGCAGCCCCGGGGACAGGTGGCCCTATGAAGCTTTCTTT
CASSPGDRWPYEAFF
>TRBV5-1|-|TRBJ1-2|-
TGCGCCAGCAGCTTGGATCGGGGAAACTATGGCTACACCTTC
CASSLDRGNYGYTF
>TRBV20-1|-|TRBJ1-1|-
TGCAGTGCTAGGAGATGGACTGAAGCTTTCTTT
CSARRWTEAFF
>TRBV7-2|TRBD2|TRBJ2-5|many
TGTGCCAGCAGCTTAGTGCTAGCGGGCCAAGAGACCCAGTACTTC
CASSLVLAGQETQYF
>TRBV20-1|TRBD1|TRBJ2-5|-
TGCAGTGCCGCCAACCGGGACAGCCAAGAGACCCAGTACTTC
CSAANRDSQETQYF
>TRBV7-9|-|TRBJ2-7|-
TGTGCCAGCAGCCACCCCGTGGACGGTAGCTACGAGCAGTACTTC
CASSHPVDGSYEQYF
>TRBV6-6|-|TRBJ2-3|-
TGTGCCAGCAGTGACTCGATATGGGATACGCAGTATTTT
CASSDSIWDTQYF
>TRBV11-2|TRBD2|TRBJ2-1|-
TGCGCCAGCAGCACCGGGACTAGCGGGGGGGGTGAGCAGTTCTTC
CASSTGTSGGGEQFF
>TRBV28|-|TRBJ1-2|once
TGTGCCAGCAGAAAAACGGGTCTTAACTATGGCTACACCTTC
CASRKTGLNYGYTF
>TRBV29-1|-|TRBJ2-7|few
TGCAGCGTTGAATTCCCCGGGACTCAAGGTTACGAGCAGTACTTC
CSVEFPGTQGYEQYF
>TRBV6-1|-|TRBJ2-7|-
TGTGCCAGCAATTCGGACCTCTACGAGCAGTACTTC
CASNSDLYEQYF
>TRBV6-6|-|TRBJ2-5|once
TGTGCCAGCAGTTCCCCACCAGGGAAGGAGGGCCAAGAGACCCAGTACTTC
CASSSPPGKEGQETQYF
>TRBV7-2|-|TRBJ2-7|-
TGTGCCAGCAGTCGACCGGGACTCAGCTCCTACGAGCAGTACTTC
CASSRPGLSSYEQYF
>TRBV29-1|TRBD1|TRBJ1-1|once
TGCAGCGCCAGCAGGGGGGGGAACACTGAAGCTTTCTTT
CSASRGGNTEAFF
>TRBV2|-|TRBJ2-1|-
TGTGCCAGCAGTGGAGGGAACTACAATGAGCAGTTCTTC
CASSGGNYNEQFF
>TRBV7-2|-|TRBJ2-3|-
TGTGCCAGCCTCCCGGGCCTAGGGGTAGATACGCAGTATTTT
CASLPGLGVDTQYF
>TRBV29-1|TRBD1|TRBJ2-3|-
TGCAGCGTAGGAAACAGGGGGCGAATATTCGATACGCAGTATTTT
CSVGNRGRIFDTQYF
>TRBV11-2|-|TRBJ2-7|few
TGTGCCAGCAGCTTACGGGAGTTTCTCTCCGAGCAGTACTTC
CASSLREFLSEQYF
>TRBV18|-|TRBJ2-7|few
TGTGCCAGCTCACCAGGGCTAAGCCAAGCCTACGAGCAGTACTTC
CASSPGLSQAYEQYF